This record concerns one TCR beta chain sequence. Germline V lookup: CDR1 SGHAT, CDR2 FQDESV (reference sequence). There are 14 residues in the CDR3. V dropped 5 bases and J dropped 2; count of bases not matched to a gene: 6. The data were produced by immunoSEQ multiplex PCR, yet TCRdb's version contains in-frame clones alone and is incomplete. The table records about 2.4 million clones, approximately 94% of them present only once. This sample was taken from a study of shared clonotypes between healthy human individuals. This receptor was obtained from a man younger than 35 in good health. Some clones in this sample may be carry-over from other donors' samples. The sample comprised naive CD4+ T cells from PBMCs. Subset: CD45RA+ positively selected. J is TRBJ2-7 and V is TRBV11-1, with 7 bases lining up with TRBD1. CDR3 sequence reads: CASSRDRVTYEQYF. CDR3 sequence (DNA): TGTGCCAGCAGCCGAGACAGGGTTACCTACGAGCAGTACTTC.